This TCR beta chain was recovered during a study of CD8 T cells in ankylosing spondylitis. One entry per CDR3 protein, called by TCRdb with MiXCR from the 5' RACE reads. The sample holds around 120,000 distinct CDR3 sequences, around 15% seen once. Findings and limits, study-wide: Significant enrichment of disease-linked clones was reported in matched ankylosing spondylitis synovial fluid. Earlier studies detected some motif variants in reactive arthritis synovial fluid and blood.

Germline CDR1 and CDR2: SGHRS and YFSETQ. V was trimmed by 6 bases and J by 0 bases, leaving 14 bases between them. This CDR3 has 15 residues. Notes on this clonotype: Its target is not known.

This TCR was recovered from a female donor with ankylosing spondylitis or in good health (not recorded which). This chain links TRBV5-1 with TRBJ2-3, with TRBD2 as a possible D gene (6 bases). Input material: blood, either unsorted or a sorted T cell fraction (not recorded which). The DNA for the CDR3 is TGCGCCAGCATGCGATGGGGGGATAGCACAGATACGCAGTATTTT. Its protein is CASMRWGDSTDTQYF.